This passage covers 2 T cell receptor beta chains from one sample sequenced in a study of CD8 T cells in ankylosing spondylitis. TCRdb passed the 5' RACE reads through MiXCR, listing each CDR3 protein once. The sample records 150,000 or so distinct CDR3 sequences, 11% being singletons. Sequenced sample: blood, either unsorted or a sorted T cell fraction (not recorded which). These TCRs come from a male donor with ankylosing spondylitis or in good health (not recorded which).

There are a few counts of this clonotype. The V call is TRBV18, the J call TRBJ2-7; D is uncertain. The CDR3 runs 14 residues. The V end lost 0 bases, the J end lost 2 bases, and 8 bases lay between the germline ends. Germline V lookup: CDR1 KGHSH, CDR2 LQKENI. The CDR3 here is CASSPPVHPYEQYF. Here the CDR3 DNA reads TGTGCCAGCTCACCACCCGTTCATCCCTACGAGCAGTACTTC.

In this sample, this clonotype turned up many times. This chain connects TRBV9 to TRBJ1-6, with a weak D call TRBD1 (6 bases). Per germline, CDR1 SGDLS and CDR2 YYNGEE. The V and J ends lost 0 bases and 6 bases respectively, with 13 bases between them. CDR3 length equals 16 residues. CDR3 in DNA: TGTGCCAGCAGCGTAGACCCCACAGGGCTTAATTCACCCCTCCACTTT. This gives the protein CASSVDPTGLNSPLHF.